The source of this TCR beta chain is a study of breast tumors, draining lymph nodes, adjacent tissues. Breast cancer patients provided tissue from their axillary draining lymph nodes. This clonotype was observed a few times. TCRdb re-called the multiplex PCR reads with MiXCR, one entry per CDR3 protein. The sample has around 150,000 distinct CDR3 sequences; approximately 29% are singletons. Trimming left V 5 bases short and J 1 base short, with 17 bases between. The CDR3 totals 16 residues. Germline-derived CDR1 and CDR2 are SEHNR and FQNEAQ (reference sequence). The chain uses TRBV7-9 and TRBJ1-1, with D uncertain. The sequenced sample consisted of axillary lymph node tissue. This receptor was taken from a female donor with breast cancer. Some clones in this sample may be carry-over from other donors' samples. The CDR3 loop reads CASSPEGEGQNTEAFF. The CDR3 DNA is TGTGCCAGCAGCCCGGAGGGTGAGGGCCAGAACACTGAAGCTTTCTTT.